Each of the 16 T cell receptor beta chains below was sequenced from the same sample in a study of blood T cell repertoires in COVID-19. Some clones are missing from TCRdb's copy, which holds only in-frame ones; the method was immunoSEQ multiplex PCR. Of approximately 380,000 clones in the sample, 85% were seen once. Sequencing used peripheral blood. The receptors come from a young woman with acute or convalescent COVID-19.

The rearrangement uses TRBV5-1 and TRBJ2-3, with 14 bases fitting TRBD2. In germline, CDR1 is SGHRS, CDR2 YFSETQ. Trimming cost V 3 bases and J 7 bases; bases outside gene matches: 7. There are 16 residues in the CDR3. CDR3 DNA: TGCGCCAGCAGCTGGGGGACTAGCGGGAGTATGAATACGCAGTATTTT. Protein sequence: CASSWGTSGSMNTQYF.

This chain links TRBV5-1 with TRBJ2-7; 8 positions match TRBD2. CDR1 is SGHRS, CDR2 YFSETQ, per germline. This CDR3 is built from 16 residues. V trimming: 1 base; J trimming: 0 bases; junction bases outside the gene matches: 6. CDR3 in DNA: TGCGCCAGCAGCTTGTTCGGACTAGCAGCCTCCTACGAGCAGTACTTC. This sequence encodes CASSLFGLAASYEQYF. The variable domain in full, completed from reference TRBV5-1 and TRBJ2-7, reads KAGVTQTPRYLIKTRGQQVTLSCSPISGHRSVSWYQQTPGQGLQFLFEYFSETQRNKGNFPGRFSGRQFSNSRSEMNVSTLELGDSALYLCASSLFGLAASYEQYFGPGTRLTVT.

The chain recombines TRBV5-6 with TRBJ1-2; no clear D gene. The V end lost 0 bases, the J end lost 4 bases, and 13 bases lay between the germline ends. CDR3 length equals 15 residues. Germline assignment: CDR1 SGHDT and CDR2 YYEEEE. CDR3 amino acids: CASSLGTAVGYGYTF. CDR3 bases: TGTGCCAGCAGCTTGGGCACGGCGGTGGGCTATGGCTACACCTTC.

This chain joins TRBV28 and TRBJ1-5; D perhaps matches TRBD1 (6 bases). This CDR3 contains 17 residues. CDR1 and CDR2 (germline): MDHEN, SYDVKM. Trimming removed 2 bases at V and 4 bases at J, with 18 bases between. CDR3 residues: CASSLRLTGSLNQPQHF. CDR3 DNA sequence: TGTGCCAGCAGTTTACGTCTGACAGGCAGTTTGAATCAGCCCCAGCATTTT.

Here the CDR3 reads CASRPTSGSYEQYF. The CDR3 DNA reads TGTGCCAGCAGACCAACCAGCGGTTCCTACGAGCAGTACTTC. This chain uses TRBV7-9 with TRBJ2-7; D may be TRBD2 (5 bases). The CDR3 length is 14 residues. Germline CDR1 is SEHNR and CDR2 is FQNEAQ (reference sequence). Trimming pared 6 bases from V and 1 base from J, leaving 13 bases between.

The chain couples TRBV2 to TRBJ2-5; D is perhaps TRBD2 (6 bases). Germline V lookup: CDR1 SNHLY, CDR2 FYNNEI. V gave up 2 bases and J gave up 7 bases, with 20 bases separating them. The CDR3 is 16 amino acids. CDR3 in DNA: TGTGCCAGCAGTGAATCGGCGGGGACGGTAGTGAGGACCCAGTACTTC. Translation gives CASSESAGTVVRTQYF. Combining the CDR3 with reference TRBV2 and TRBJ2-5 gives the whole variable domain EPEVTQTPSHQVTQMGQEVILRCVPISNHLYFYWYRQILGQKVEFLVSFYNNEISEKSEIFDDQFSVERPDGSNFTLKIRSTKLEDSAMYFCASSESAGTVVRTQYFGPGTRLLVL.

The chain is built from TRBV11-2 and TRBJ1-6, with TRBD1 matching over 8 bases. CDR3 size: 15 residues. Germline assignment: CDR1 SGHAT and CDR2 FQNNGV. V was clipped by 5 bases and J by 7 bases; unmatched bases: 7. CDR3 in DNA: TGTGCCAGCAGCGCCCCGGGGGACAGGAATTCACCCCTCCACTTT. It specifies CASSAPGDRNSPLHF.

V is TRBV19 and J is TRBJ1-5, with 8 bases fitting TRBD1. The J segment lost 3 bases and the V segment lost 3 bases, leaving 10 bases of the junction unmatched. Germline V gene lookup returns CDR1 LNHDA and CDR2 SQIVND (reference sequence). The CDR3 is 17 residues long. CDR3 residues: CASSISGTGGINQPQHF. CDR3 sequence (DNA): TGTGCCAGTAGTATCTCCGGGACAGGTGGGATCAATCAGCCCCAGCATTTT.

The gene calls are TRBV6-5 and TRBJ2-1; 11 positions agree with TRBD1. The CDR3 runs 14 residues. With 7 bases clipped from V and 7 bases from J, the junction kept 6 bases outside the gene matches. Germline assignment: CDR1 MNHEY and CDR2 SVGAGI. The CDR3 here is CASTSDRGRNEQFF. As DNA, the CDR3 is TGTGCCAGCACATCGGACAGGGGGCGGAATGAGCAGTTCTTC.

CDR3 region: CASRPTSQLAGGRYEQYF. For the CDR3, the DNA is TGCGCCAGCAGACCCACATCCCAACTAGCGGGAGGGAGATACGAGCAGTACTTC. The chain has TRBV4-1 and TRBJ2-7; TRBD2 matches at 13 bases. The CDR3 is 18 residues long. Germline CDR1 is MGHRA and CDR2 is YSYEKL. V shed 6 bases and J 4 bases; nucleotides not matched to a gene: 15.

The genes are TRBV18 and TRBJ2-5; TRBD2 aligns across 11 bases. Per germline, CDR1 KGHSH and CDR2 LQKENI. This CDR3 spans 16 amino acids. V trimming: 1 base; J trimming: 5 bases; junction bases outside the gene matches: 6. CDR3 in amino acids: CASSPLAGGRVETQYF. The CDR3 DNA follows: TGTGCCAGCTCACCACTAGCGGGGGGGCGAGTCGAGACCCAGTACTTC.

V is TRBV11-3 and J is TRBJ2-1; D not certain. The CDR3 is 13 amino acids. Germline CDR1 and CDR2: SGHNT and YENEEA. The V and J ends lost 4 bases and 6 bases respectively, with 10 bases between them. The CDR3 nucleotides read TGTGCCAGCAGCTACCTAGAGTCCAATGAGCAGTTCTTC. It translates to CASSYLESNEQFF. The full variable domain, completed using reference TRBV11-3 and TRBJ2-1, is EAGVVQSPRYKIIEKKQPVAFWCNPISGHNTLYWYLQNLGQGPELLIRYENEEAVDDSQLPKDRFSAERLKGVDSTLKIQPAELGDSAVYLCASSYLESNEQFFGPGTRLTVL.

The chain links TRBV27 to TRBJ1-2; D unclear. CDR3 size: 15 residues. Germline-derived CDR1 and CDR2 are MNHEY and SMNVEV (reference sequence). V was pared by 2 bases and J by 4 bases, with 14 bases between. The CDR3 region has the DNA TGTGCCAGCAGTTTAGGAGGGAAAGTTTCCTATGGCTACACCTTC. It translates to CASSLGGKVSYGYTF.

J is TRBJ1-1 and V is TRBV10-3; TRBD1 matches 9 bases. V lost 2 bases, J lost 5 bases, and 6 bases stayed unmatched. The CDR3 spans 15 residues. CDR1 ENHRY and CDR2 SYGVKD come from the germline V gene. The CDR3 coding sequence is TGTGCCATCAGTGAGCGACAGGGGGGAGGTACTGAAGCTTTCTTT. As protein: CAISERQGGGTEAFF.

The rearrangement links TRBV2 to TRBJ2-1; 7 bases are a match to TRBD1. The CDR3 sequence is 16 residues long. After removal of 2 bases from V and 2 bases from J, the junction contained 6 bases not matched to a gene. CDR1 and CDR2 from the germline V gene are SNHLY and FYNNEI. CDR3 sequence (DNA): TGTGCCAGCAGTGAAACAGGGGATGTCCCCTACAATGAGCAGTTCTTC. This sequence encodes CASSETGDVPYNEQFF.

The chain carries TRBV10-2 and TRBJ2-2; D may be TRBD2 (5 bases). Germline CDR1 is WSHSY and CDR2 is SAAADI. Deletions cut 4 bases from V and 4 bases from J, with 16 bases between. This CDR3 spans 16 amino acids. The CDR3 bases are TGCGCCAGCAGTGGACGGGATGGAGCCCTCACCGGGGAGCTGTTTTTT. Amino acids: CASSGRDGALTGELFF.